The rows below give T cell receptor beta chains drawn from one sample of a study of Ad26.COV2.S vaccination and SARS-CoV-2 variants. Measured with immunoSEQ multiplex PCR; TCRdb has only the in-frame clones, and not every one. Among 350,000 to 500,000 clones listed, about 90% were seen once. Specimen: peripheral blood, collected in a trial of Ad26.COV2.S vaccine versus placebo. The receptors derive from a person between 18 and 59 years old who received the Ad26.COV2.S COVID-19 vaccine or a placebo. CDR3s include the opening cysteine and the closing phenylalanine or tryptophan. The order of the fields is J gene, V gene, CDR3 protein.

>TRBJ2-7|TRBV3-1/TRBV3-2
CASSRGQGAYEQYF
>TRBJ2-5|TRBV27
CASSPGTSGRETQYF
>TRBJ2-7|TRBV30
CAWSAPRVEQYF
>TRBJ2-7|TRBV5-4
CASSLGLAGSYEQYF
>TRBJ1-4|TRBV28
CASSMTGTPVGELFF
>TRBJ2-7|TRBV28
CASSLIAEGVVHEQYF
>TRBJ1-1|TRBV10-2
CASIDEGENTEAFF
>TRBJ1-1|TRBV6-5
CASRGPYTEAFF
>TRBJ1-4|TRBV7-9
CASSLERGEKLFF
>TRBJ2-6|TRBV24-1
CATSDTPGQGASGANVLTF
>TRBJ2-7|TRBV6-2/TRBV6-3
CASSYSGGAGFHYEQYF